This T cell receptor (beta chain) was profiled in a study of blood T cell repertoires in COVID-19 (dated by TCRdb to the early 2020s). In the study overall: Collaborator samples came from the United States, Italy and Spain and covered acute and convalescent phases of COVID-19. The prospective study material was composed of cDNA or gDNA derived from T cells, B-cell-depleted T cells, or PBMCs. The repertoires were released in a freely available public database intended as a resource for research on the immune response to SARS-CoV-2. The dataset comprised deeply sampled blood TCRbeta repertoires from subjects exposed to, actively infected with, or recovered from COVID-19. Where available, HLA class I and class II types were taken from metadata supplied by the sample provider and were not determined by assay-based typing. Nearly every sample came with metadata listing a de-identified subject ID, COVID-19 status, age in years and sex. The samples were drawn from two sources: the first 160 participants of the ongoing ImmuneRACE study, and 950 to 1,500 subjects contributed by 6 global collaborators.

The study at large found these results: The quantity of clinical and demographic metadata differed by source and by participant and was supplied without curation.

As concerns this clone: It lacks a known antigen. No much larger clone is present one base from it, and per-base qualities are unavailable.

The immunoSEQ Assay, a bias-controlled multiplex PCR, was used to amplify TCRbeta CDR3 regions from genomic DNA. On the authors' methods: Nucleated cell counts per sample were estimated from amplification of reference gene primers within the assay. Sequence reads were collapsed and filtered to measure the absolute abundance of every unique TCRbeta CDR3 rearrangement. For each sample, productive Simpson clonality was calculated as the square root of Simpson's diversity index over productive rearrangements. The immuneACCESS repertoire file appears here via TCRdb, limited to in-frame rearrangements. These files lack a portion of the clones; in checked studies, under half of the deficit traces to unresolved V genes, and the cause of the others is not known. V and J calls and clone size are those listed in that table; D and trimming were worked out from the DNA. This sample gives around 130,000 clones in total; approximately 80% of them show up just once. Jointly, the top ten make up 16% of the sample.

Relative to germline, V is missing 0 bases and J is missing 2 bases, with 7 bases of the junction outside any gene match. CDR1 MGHRA and CDR2 YSYEKL are derived from the germline V gene. Its CDR3 holds 19 amino acids, cysteine through phenylalanine. The DNA shown is the 57-base CDR3, in frame from base 1. Each collaborating institution followed its own protocols to collect whole blood in K2EDTA tubes. For TCRbeta analysis, collaborator samples were shipped as frozen whole blood, as isolated PBMCs, or as DNA extracted from either sample type. This chain joins TRBV4-1 to TRBJ2-5, with 15 junctional bases fitting TRBD2. The sequencing input was peripheral blood. This TCR was sampled from a man in his fifties with acute or convalescent COVID-19. The DNA sequence is TGCGCCAGCAGCCAAGATCGCGGGACTAGCGGGGGGACACAAGAGACCCAGTACTTC. It codes for CASSQDRGTSGGTQETQYF.